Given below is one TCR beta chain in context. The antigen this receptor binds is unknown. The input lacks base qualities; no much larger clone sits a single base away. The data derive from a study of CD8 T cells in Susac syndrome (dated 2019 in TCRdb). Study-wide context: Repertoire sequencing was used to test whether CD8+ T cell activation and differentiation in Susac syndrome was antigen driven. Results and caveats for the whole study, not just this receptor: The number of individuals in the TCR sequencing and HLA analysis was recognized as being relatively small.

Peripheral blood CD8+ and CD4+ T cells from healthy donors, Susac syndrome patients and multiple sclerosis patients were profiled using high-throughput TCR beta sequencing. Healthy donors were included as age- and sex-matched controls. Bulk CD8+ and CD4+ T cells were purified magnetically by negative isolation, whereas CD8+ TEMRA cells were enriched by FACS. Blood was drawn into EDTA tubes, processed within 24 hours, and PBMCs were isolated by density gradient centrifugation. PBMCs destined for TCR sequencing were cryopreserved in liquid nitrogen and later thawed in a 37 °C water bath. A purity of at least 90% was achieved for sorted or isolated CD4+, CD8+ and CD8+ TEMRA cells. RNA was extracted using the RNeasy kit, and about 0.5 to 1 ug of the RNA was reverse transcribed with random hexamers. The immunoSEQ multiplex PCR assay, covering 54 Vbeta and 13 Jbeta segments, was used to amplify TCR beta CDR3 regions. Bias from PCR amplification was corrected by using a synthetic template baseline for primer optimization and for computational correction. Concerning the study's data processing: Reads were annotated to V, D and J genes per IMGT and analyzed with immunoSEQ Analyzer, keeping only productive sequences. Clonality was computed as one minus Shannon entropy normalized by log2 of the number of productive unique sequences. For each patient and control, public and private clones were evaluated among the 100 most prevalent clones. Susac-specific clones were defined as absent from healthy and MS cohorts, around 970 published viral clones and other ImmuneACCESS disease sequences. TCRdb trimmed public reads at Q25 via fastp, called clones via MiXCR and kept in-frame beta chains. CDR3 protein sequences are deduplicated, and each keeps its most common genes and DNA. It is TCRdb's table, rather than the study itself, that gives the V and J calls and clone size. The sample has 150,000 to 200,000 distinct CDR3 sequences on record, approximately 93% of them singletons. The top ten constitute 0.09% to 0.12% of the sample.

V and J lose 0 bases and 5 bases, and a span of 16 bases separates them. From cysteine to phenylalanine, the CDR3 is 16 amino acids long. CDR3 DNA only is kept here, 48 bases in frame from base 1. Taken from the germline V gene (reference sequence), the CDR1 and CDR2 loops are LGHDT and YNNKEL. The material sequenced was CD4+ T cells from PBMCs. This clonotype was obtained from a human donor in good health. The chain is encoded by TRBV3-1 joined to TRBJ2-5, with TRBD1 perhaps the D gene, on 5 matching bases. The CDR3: CASSQDWTKVMETQYF. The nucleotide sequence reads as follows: TGTGCCAGCAGCCAAGACTGGACAAAGGTTATGGAGACCCAGTACTTC.